This is a list of T cell receptor beta chains from one sample in a study of blood T cell repertoires in COVID-19. Sequencing used immunoSEQ multiplex PCR; TCRdb keeps in-frame clones, though not all of them. Of some 200,000 clones listed, about 93% were seen once; the top ten hold about 0.76%. What was sequenced was peripheral blood. The receptors shown here come from a man aged 25 to 40 with COVID-19, enrolled during active disease. Each CDR3 is given with its conserved first and last residue. The D gene is left open where the match is weak. A clone size is listed for some rows: how often the clone was seen (once, few, many), or a class if it is expanded.

TRBV14	once	TRBJ2-7	NA	TGTGCCAGCAGCGAGGCGAAGGTCGGGGGCGAGCAGTACTTC	CASSEAKVGGEQYF
TRBV2	NA	TRBJ1-4	NA	TGTGCCAGCAGACAGCCGCTCCAGGTGGAAAAACTGTTTTTT	CASRQPLQVEKLFF
TRBV7-4	NA	TRBJ1-1	NA	TGTGCCAGCAGCACCCAGGGTCCCCAGGGGAACACTGAAGCTTTCTTT	CASSTQGPQGNTEAFF
TRBV4-1	NA	TRBJ1-2	NA	TGCGCCAGCAGCCAAGCCCGGGACATTCTCTATGGCTACACCTTC	CASSQARDILYGYTF
TRBV6-5	NA	TRBJ1-1	NA	TGTGCCAGCAGAGGGGGTAACACTGAAGCTTTCTTT	CASRGGNTEAFF
TRBV19	NA	TRBJ1-2	NA	TGTGCCAGTAGTATAAGGCGGTCTGGCTACACCTTC	CASSIRRSGYTF
TRBV29-1	NA	TRBJ2-7	TRBD1	TGCAGCGTTGATACAACCGGCACAGGGGCTTCCTACGAGCAGTACTTC	CSVDTTGTGASYEQYF
TRBV5-1	NA	TRBJ2-3	TRBD2	TGCGCCAGCAGGGGGGGGGATACGCAGTATTTT	CASRGGDTQYF
TRBV6-5	once	TRBJ1-2	TRBD1	TGTGCCAGCGACGACAGGGTCCGGGGCTACACCTTC	CASDDRVRGYTF
TRBV11-2	NA	TRBJ2-5	TRBD2	TGTGCCAGCAGCCCGAGGAGCGGGGGGCAAGAGACCCAGTACTTC	CASSPRSGGQETQYF
TRBV18	NA	TRBJ1-3	NA	TGTGCCAGCTCGGACACCGGGACACACTCTGGAAACACCATATATTTT	CASSDTGTHSGNTIYF
TRBV4-2	NA	TRBJ1-2	TRBD1	TGTGCCAGCAGCCAAGAAACTACAGGGGGAAGGGGCTACACCTTC	CASSQETTGGRGYTF
TRBV30	NA	TRBJ1-6	NA	TGTGCCTGGAAATCTTGGGAGTTCGATAATTCACCCCTCCACTTT	CAWKSWEFDNSPLHF
TRBV5-1	NA	TRBJ2-7	TRBD2	TGCGCCAGCAGCTTGGAGCGGGGGTTGTCCTACGAGCAGTACTTC	CASSLERGLSYEQYF
TRBV5-5	NA	TRBJ1-4	NA	TGTGCCAGCAGCTTGGAGGGACACCGAAATGAAAAACTGTTTTTT	CASSLEGHRNEKLFF
TRBV5-1	NA	TRBJ2-2	TRBD1	TGCGCCAGCAGCGGGACAGGGGACACCGGGGAGCTGTTTTTT	CASSGTGDTGELFF
TRBV3-1/TRBV3-2	NA	TRBJ2-1	TRBD1	TGTGCCAGCAGCCAGATGGGGACAGGGGGCAATGAGCAGTTCTTC	CASSQMGTGGNEQFF
TRBV10-3	NA	TRBJ1-6	TRBD1	TGTGCCATCAGTGAGTCGAGGTCACAGGGGCCTAATTCACCCCTCCACTTT	CAISESRSQGPNSPLHF
TRBV3-1/TRBV3-2	NA	TRBJ1-1	NA	TGTGCCAGCAGCCAAGATTTCGGCACATCTGGAGGAATACCGAAAGCTTTCTTT	CASSQDFGTSGGIPKAFF
TRBV5-1	NA	TRBJ2-5	TRBD2	TGCGCCAGCAGCTTAGAGGCTAGCGGGGTAGGATGGGAGACCCAGTACTTC	CASSLEASGVGWETQYF
TRBV7-9	NA	TRBJ1-1	TRBD1	TGTGCCAGCAGCTTAGCGACCGGGACAGCGAACACTGAAGCTTTCTTT	CASSLATGTANTEAFF
TRBV12-5	NA	TRBJ1-5	NA	TGTGCTAGTGGTTTGGGGGGAGGGCAGCCCCAGCATTTT	CASGLGGGQPQHF
TRBV2	NA	TRBJ1-1	TRBD1	TGTGCCAGCAGTTTGCAGGGGGCGACGGACACTGAAGCTTTCTTT	CASSLQGATDTEAFF
TRBV7-3	once	TRBJ2-3	TRBD2	TGTGCCAGCAGCTTAACCGGGGGGGCAGGCACAGATACGCAGTATTTT	CASSLTGGAGTDTQYF
TRBV11-2	NA	TRBJ1-2	TRBD1	TGTGCCAGCAGTCTCGGGACAGACTATGGCTACACCTTC	CASSLGTDYGYTF
TRBV18	NA	TRBJ1-2	NA	TGTGCCAGCTCCCCGGACAGCAGCTATGGCTACACCTTC	CASSPDSSYGYTF
TRBV13	once	TRBJ1-6	NA	TGTGCCAGCGCGGCGACAGTCTATAATTCACCCCTCCACTTT	CASAATVYNSPLHF
TRBV19	NA	TRBJ1-4	NA	TGTGCCAGTAGCATCACCGGGACATGGAATGAAAAACTGTTTTTT	CASSITGTWNEKLFF
TRBV4-2	NA	TRBJ2-1	NA	TGTGCCAGCAGCCAAAGTCCCCAGATTTCTTACAATGAGCAGTTCTTC	CASSQSPQISYNEQFF
TRBV5-1	NA	TRBJ2-7	TRBD1	TGCGCCAGCAGCTTGGAAACCGGGACAGCCCACGAGCAGTACTTC	CASSLETGTAHEQYF
TRBV19	NA	TRBJ2-6	NA	TGTGCCAGTAGTGCCGGGGGTGGTGGGGCCAACGTCCTGACTTTC	CASSAGGGGANVLTF
TRBV11-2	NA	TRBJ2-5	NA	TGTGCCAGCAGCCCGGGACTGCGGAAAGAGACCCAGTACTTC	CASSPGLRKETQYF
TRBV7-2	NA	TRBJ1-5	NA	TGTGCCAGCAGCTTAGCGGTAGGGGCGAGTCAGCCCCAGCATTTT	CASSLAVGASQPQHF